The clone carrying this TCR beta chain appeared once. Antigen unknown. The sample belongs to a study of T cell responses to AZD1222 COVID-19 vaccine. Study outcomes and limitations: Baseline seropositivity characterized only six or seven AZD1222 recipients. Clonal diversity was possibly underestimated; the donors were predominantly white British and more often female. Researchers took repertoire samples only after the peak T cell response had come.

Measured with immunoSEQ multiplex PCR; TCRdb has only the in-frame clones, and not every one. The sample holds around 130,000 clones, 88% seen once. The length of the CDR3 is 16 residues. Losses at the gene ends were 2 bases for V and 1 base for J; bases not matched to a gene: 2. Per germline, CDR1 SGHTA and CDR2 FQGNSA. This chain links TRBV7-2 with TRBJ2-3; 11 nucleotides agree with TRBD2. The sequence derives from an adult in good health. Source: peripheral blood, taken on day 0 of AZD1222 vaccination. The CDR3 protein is CASSLQTSGGTDTQYF. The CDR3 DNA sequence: TGTGCCAGCAGCTTACAGACTAGCGGGGGCACAGATACGCAGTATTTT.